These T cell receptor beta chains were read from a single sample in a study of shared clonotypes between healthy human individuals. Sequenced by immunoSEQ multiplex PCR; TCRdb stores in-frame clones only, minus some. The sample includes about 2.3 million clones, approximately 95% of them seen just once. Material for sequencing was naive CD4+ T cells from PBMCs. The receptor source for this set is a man younger than 30 in good health. Some clones in this sample may be carry-over from other donors' samples. CDR3s include the opening cysteine and the closing phenylalanine or tryptophan. The order of the fields is J gene, clone size, D gene, V gene, CDR3 DNA, CDR3 protein. The D gene is left open where the match is weak. For some rows the clone size is stated as once, few or many, or as a class when expanded; others skip it.

TRBJ2-7 NA TRBD2 TRBV30 TGTGCCTGGAGTCCCGCCGGGACTAGCAAGGAGCAGTACTTC CAWSPAGTSKEQYF
TRBJ2-7 NA NA TRBV5-8 TGTGCCAGCAGCCTCAGAGGGGCCGGGGAGCAGTACTTC CASSLRGAGEQYF
TRBJ2-7 NA TRBD1 TRBV29-1 TGCAGCGTGGGGACAGGGTACGAGCAGTACTTC CSVGTGYEQYF
TRBJ1-2 NA TRBD1 TRBV5-1 TGCGCCAGCAGCTCAAGGACAGGGGGCGCGGTCCTTAACTATGGCTACACCTTC CASSSRTGGAVLNYGYTF
TRBJ2-7 NA TRBD1 TRBV19 TGTGCCAGCCAGGACAGGGGTACGGGCGAGCAGTACTTC CASQDRGTGEQYF
TRBJ2-6 NA NA TRBV2 TGTGCCAGCAGCCTAGCATCTGGGGCCAACGTCCTGACTTTC CASSLASGANVLTF
TRBJ2-5 NA NA TRBV5-4 TGTGCCAGCAGCCGCGCCTCGACAGGAACAAAGGGGTTTTGGAGGACCCAGTACTTC CASSRASTGTKGFWRTQYF
TRBJ2-7 NA TRBD2 TRBV5-4 TGTGCCAGCAGCCCCGGACTAGCGGGTCTTTCCTACGAGCAGTACTTC CASSPGLAGLSYEQYF
TRBJ2-1 NA TRBD2 TRBV11-3 TGTGCCAGCAGCTTAGATTCCGGGACTAGCGGGAGACGTGAGCAGTTCTTC CASSLDSGTSGRREQFF
TRBJ2-7 NA NA TRBV7-2 TGTGCCAGCAGCTTAGTTTCTCCGGGCTCCTACGAGCAGTACTTC CASSLVSPGSYEQYF
TRBJ1-3 NA NA TRBV5-4 TGTGCCAGCAGCTTGGCCGGTCGTGCAAGCTCTGGAAACACCATATATTTT CASSLAGRASSGNTIYF
TRBJ1-2 NA NA TRBV2 TGTGCCAGCAGTGAAGAACGGAGAAACTATGGCTACACCTTC CASSEERRNYGYTF
TRBJ2-2 NA TRBD2 TRBV18 TGTGCCAGCCCCCCGATTAGCGGGAGGGCCACCGGGGAGCTGTTTTTT CASPPISGRATGELFF
TRBJ2-3 NA NA TRBV9 TGTGCCAGCAGCTCCGATGTGGGCGGGTCTGTCGGGAATACGCAGTATTTT CASSSDVGGSVGNTQYF
TRBJ2-3 few NA TRBV7-8 TGTGCCAGCAGCTTGACAGATACGCAGTATTTT CASSLTDTQYF
TRBJ2-3 NA NA TRBV4-3 TGCGCCAGCAGCCAAGGACTCCCAGATACGCAGTATTTT CASSQGLPDTQYF
TRBJ2-1 NA NA TRBV4-3 TGCGCCAGCAGCCAAGACCTTAATGAGCAGTTCTTC CASSQDLNEQFF